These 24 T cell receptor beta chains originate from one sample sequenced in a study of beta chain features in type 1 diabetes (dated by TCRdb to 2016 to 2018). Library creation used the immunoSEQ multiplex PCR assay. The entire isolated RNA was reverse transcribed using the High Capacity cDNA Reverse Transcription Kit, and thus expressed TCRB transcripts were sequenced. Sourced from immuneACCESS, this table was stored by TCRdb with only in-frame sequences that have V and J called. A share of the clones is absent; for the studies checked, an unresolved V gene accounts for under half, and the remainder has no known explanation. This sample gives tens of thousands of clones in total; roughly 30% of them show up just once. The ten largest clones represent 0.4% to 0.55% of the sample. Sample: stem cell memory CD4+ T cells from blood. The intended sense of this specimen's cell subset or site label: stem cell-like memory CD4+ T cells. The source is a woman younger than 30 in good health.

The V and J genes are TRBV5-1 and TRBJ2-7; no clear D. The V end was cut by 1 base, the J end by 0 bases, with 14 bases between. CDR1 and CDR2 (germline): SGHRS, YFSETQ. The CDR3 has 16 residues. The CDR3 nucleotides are TGCGCCAGCAGCTTGTTCGCGTGGGCCAGCTCCTACGAGCAGTACTTC. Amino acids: CASSLFAWASSYEQYF.

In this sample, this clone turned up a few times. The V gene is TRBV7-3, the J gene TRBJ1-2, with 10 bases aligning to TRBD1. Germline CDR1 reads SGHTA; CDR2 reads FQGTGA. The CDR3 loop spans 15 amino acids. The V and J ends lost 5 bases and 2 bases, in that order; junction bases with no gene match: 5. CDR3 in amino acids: CASSLRDRGNYGYTF. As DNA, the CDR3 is TGTGCCAGCAGCCTCCGGGACAGGGGAAACTATGGCTACACCTTC.

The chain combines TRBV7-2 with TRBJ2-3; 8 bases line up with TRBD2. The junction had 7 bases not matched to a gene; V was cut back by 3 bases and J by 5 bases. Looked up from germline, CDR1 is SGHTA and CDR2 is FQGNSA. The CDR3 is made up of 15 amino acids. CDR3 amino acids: CASSFSGGGLDTQYF. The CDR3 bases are TGTGCCAGCAGCTTCTCCGGGGGGGGTCTAGATACGCAGTATTTT.

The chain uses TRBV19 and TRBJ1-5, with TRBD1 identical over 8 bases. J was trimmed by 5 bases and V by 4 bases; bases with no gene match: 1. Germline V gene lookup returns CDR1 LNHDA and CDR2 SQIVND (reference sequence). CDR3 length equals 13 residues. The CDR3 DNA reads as TGTGCCAGTAGTAAGACAGGGGATCAGCCCCAGCATTTT. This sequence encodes CASSKTGDQPQHF.

DNA for the CDR3: TGTGCCAGCAGCAACGGACAGGGTTATTCACCCCTCCACTTT. This encodes CASSNGQGYSPLHF. V is TRBV5-6 and J is TRBJ1-6, with 8 bases that match TRBD1. The CDR3 spans 14 residues. Germline values: CDR1 SGHDT, CDR2 YYEEEE. Trimming removed 4 bases from V and 8 bases from J; junction bases left unmatched: 5.

CDR3 in amino acids: CASGLEGTTTQYF. The CDR3 nucleotides read TGTGCTAGTGGTTTGGAGGGGACAACCACGCAGTATTTT. The rearrangement links TRBV12-5 to TRBJ2-3, with D tentatively TRBD1 (6 bases). The V and J ends lost 1 base and 9 bases respectively, with 11 bases between them. CDR1 and CDR2 from the germline V gene are LGHNT and FRNRAP. The length of the CDR3 is 13 residues.

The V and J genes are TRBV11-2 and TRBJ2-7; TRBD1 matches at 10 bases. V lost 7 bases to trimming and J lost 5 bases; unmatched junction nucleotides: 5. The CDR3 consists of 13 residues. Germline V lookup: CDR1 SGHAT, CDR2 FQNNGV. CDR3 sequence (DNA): TGTGCCAGCACCGTGACAGGGGGCCACGAGCAGTACTTC. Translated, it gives CASTVTGGHEQYF.

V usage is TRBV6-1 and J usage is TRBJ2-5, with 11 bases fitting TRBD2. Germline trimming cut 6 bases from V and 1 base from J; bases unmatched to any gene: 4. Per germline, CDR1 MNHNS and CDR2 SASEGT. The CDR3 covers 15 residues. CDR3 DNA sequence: TGTGCCAGCAGAGGGACTAGCGGATTCCAAGAGACCCAGTACTTC. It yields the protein CASRGTSGFQETQYF.

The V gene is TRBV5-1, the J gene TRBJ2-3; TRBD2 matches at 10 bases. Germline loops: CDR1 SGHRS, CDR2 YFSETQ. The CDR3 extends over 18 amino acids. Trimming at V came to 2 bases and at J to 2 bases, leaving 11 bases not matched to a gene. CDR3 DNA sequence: TGCGCCAGCAGCTTTCCTACCGGGACTAGCGAAAACACAGATACGCAGTATTTT. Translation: CASSFPTGTSENTDTQYF.

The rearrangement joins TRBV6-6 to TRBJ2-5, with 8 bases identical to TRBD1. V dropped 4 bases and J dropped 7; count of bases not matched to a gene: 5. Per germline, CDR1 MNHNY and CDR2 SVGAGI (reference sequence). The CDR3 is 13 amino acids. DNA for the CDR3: TGTGCCAGCAGTTCGGACAGGGAAGGGACCCAGTACTTC. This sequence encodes CASSSDREGTQYF.

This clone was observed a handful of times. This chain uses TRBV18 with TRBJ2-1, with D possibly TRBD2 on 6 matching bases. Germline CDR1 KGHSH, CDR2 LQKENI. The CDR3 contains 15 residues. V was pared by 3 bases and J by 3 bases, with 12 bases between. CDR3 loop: CASSPDRELYNEQFF. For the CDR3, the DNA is TGTGCCAGCTCACCGGATCGGGAGCTCTACAATGAGCAGTTCTTC.

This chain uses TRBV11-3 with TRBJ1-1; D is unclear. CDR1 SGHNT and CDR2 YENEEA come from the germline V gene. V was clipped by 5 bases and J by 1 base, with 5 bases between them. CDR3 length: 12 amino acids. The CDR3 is CASSHRNTEAFF. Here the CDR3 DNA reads TGTGCCAGCAGCCATAGGAACACTGAAGCTTTCTTT. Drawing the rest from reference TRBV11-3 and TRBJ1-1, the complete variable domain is EAGVVQSPRYKIIEKKQPVAFWCNPISGHNTLYWYLQNLGQGPELLIRYENEEAVDDSQLPKDRFSAERLKGVDSTLKIQPAELGDSAVYLCASSHRNTEAFFGQGTRLTVV.

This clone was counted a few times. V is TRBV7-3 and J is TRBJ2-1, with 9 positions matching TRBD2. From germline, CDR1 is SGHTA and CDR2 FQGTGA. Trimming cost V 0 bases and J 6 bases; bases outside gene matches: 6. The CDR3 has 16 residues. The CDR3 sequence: CASSLTGLAGPNEQFF. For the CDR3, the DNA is TGTGCCAGCAGCTTAACGGGGCTAGCGGGACCCAATGAGCAGTTCTTC.

CDR3 bases: TGTGCCAGCATCGGGACAGGGAATCAGCCCCAGCATTTT. It codes for CASIGTGNQPQHF. This chain joins TRBV2 and TRBJ1-5; 9 nucleotides agree with TRBD1. Germline CDR1 is SNHLY and CDR2 is FYNNEI. V lost 7 bases to trimming and J lost 4 bases; unmatched junction nucleotides: 2. The length of the CDR3 is 13 residues.

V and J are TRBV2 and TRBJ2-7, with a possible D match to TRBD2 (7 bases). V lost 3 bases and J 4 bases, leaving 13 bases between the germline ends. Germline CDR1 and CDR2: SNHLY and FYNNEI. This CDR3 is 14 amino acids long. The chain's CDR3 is CASSEGGREYEQYF. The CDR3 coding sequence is TGTGCCAGCAGTGAGGGGGGGCGCGAATACGAGCAGTACTTC. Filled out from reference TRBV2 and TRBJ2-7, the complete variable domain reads EPEVTQTPSHQVTQMGQEVILRCVPISNHLYFYWYRQILGQKVEFLVSFYNNEISEKSEIFDDQFSVERPDGSNFTLKIRSTKLEDSAMYFCASSEGGREYEQYFGPGTRLTVT.

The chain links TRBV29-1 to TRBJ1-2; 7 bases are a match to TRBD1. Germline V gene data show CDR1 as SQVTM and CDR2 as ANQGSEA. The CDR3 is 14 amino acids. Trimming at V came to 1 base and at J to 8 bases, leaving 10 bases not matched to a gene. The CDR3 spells CSVEVARGKGGYTF. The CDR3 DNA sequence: TGCAGCGTTGAAGTAGCCAGGGGGAAAGGGGGCTACACCTTC.

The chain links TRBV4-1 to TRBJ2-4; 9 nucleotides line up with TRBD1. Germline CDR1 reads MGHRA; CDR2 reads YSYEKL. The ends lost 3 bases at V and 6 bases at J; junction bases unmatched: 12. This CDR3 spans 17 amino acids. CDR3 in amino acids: CASSQSRDRERRNIQYF. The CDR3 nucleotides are TGCGCCAGCAGCCAGAGCCGGGACAGGGAAAGGAGAAACATTCAGTACTTC.

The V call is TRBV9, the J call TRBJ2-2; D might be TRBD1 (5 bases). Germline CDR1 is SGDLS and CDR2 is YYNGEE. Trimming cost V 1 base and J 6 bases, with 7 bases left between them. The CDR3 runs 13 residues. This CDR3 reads CASSVQGSGELFF. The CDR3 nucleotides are TGTGCCAGCAGCGTACAGGGCTCCGGGGAGCTGTTTTTT. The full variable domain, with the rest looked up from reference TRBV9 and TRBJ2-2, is DSGVTQTPKHLITATGQRVTLRCSPRSGDLSVYWYQQSLDQGLQFLIQYYNGEERAKGNILERFSAQQFPDLHSELNLSSLELGDSALYFCASSVQGSGELFFGEGSRLTVL.

Here the CDR3 reads CASSRKGPGSNEQYF. CDR3 DNA: TGCGCCAGCAGCCGGAAGGGCCCAGGGTCCAACGAGCAGTACTTC. The rearrangement links TRBV4-1 to TRBJ2-7; possible D gene TRBD1, 5 bases. This CDR3 has 15 residues. Trimming took 4 bases from V and 5 from J, leaving 18 bases between them. Per germline, CDR1 MGHRA and CDR2 YSYEKL.

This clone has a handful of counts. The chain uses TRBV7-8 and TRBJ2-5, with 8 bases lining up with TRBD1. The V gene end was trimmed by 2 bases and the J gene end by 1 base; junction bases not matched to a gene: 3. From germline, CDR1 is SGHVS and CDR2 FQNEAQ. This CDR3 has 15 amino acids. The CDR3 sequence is CASSLTGTGQETQYF. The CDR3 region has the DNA TGTGCCAGCAGCTTAACCGGGACAGGCCAAGAGACCCAGTACTTC.

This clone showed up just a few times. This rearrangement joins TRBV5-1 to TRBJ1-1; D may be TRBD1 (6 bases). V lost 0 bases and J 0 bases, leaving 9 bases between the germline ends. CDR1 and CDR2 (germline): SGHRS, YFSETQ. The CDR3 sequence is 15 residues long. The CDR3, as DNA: TGCGCCAGCAGCTTGGGTGGACAGATGAACACTGAAGCTTTCTTT. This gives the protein CASSLGGQMNTEAFF.

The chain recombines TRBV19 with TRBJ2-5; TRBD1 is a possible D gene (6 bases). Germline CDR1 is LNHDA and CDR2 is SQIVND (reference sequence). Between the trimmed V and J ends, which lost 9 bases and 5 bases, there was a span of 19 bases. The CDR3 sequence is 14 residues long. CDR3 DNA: TGTGCCAGCGCATCCAGGGGTAGGGGGGAGACCCAGTACTTC. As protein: CASASRGRGETQYF.

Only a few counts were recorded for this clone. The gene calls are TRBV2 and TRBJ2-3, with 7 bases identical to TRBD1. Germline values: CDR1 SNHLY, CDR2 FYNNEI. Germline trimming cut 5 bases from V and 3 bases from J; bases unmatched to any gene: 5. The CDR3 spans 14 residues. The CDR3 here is CASSRTGGTDTQYF. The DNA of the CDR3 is TGTGCCAGCAGTCGGACAGGTGGGACAGATACGCAGTATTTT.

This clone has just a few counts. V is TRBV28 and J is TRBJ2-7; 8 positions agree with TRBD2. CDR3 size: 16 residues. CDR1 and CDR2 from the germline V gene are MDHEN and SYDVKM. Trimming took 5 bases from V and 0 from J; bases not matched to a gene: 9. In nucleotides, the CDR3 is TGTGCCAGCAGTCCTTTTAGCGGGGACCCCTCCTACGAGCAGTACTTC. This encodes CASSPFSGDPSYEQYF.